This T cell receptor (beta chain) was obtained from a study of blood T cell repertoires in COVID-19. Study summary: Acute-phase and convalescent COVID-19 samples originated in the United States, Italy and Spain.

V lost 0 bases, J lost 3 bases, and 4 bases stayed unmatched. Germline lookup yields CDR1 MNHEY and CDR2 SVGAGI. The CDR3 is made up of 15 amino acids. The authors' processing: How many nucleated cells were present was estimated from reference gene primer amplification. Method: immunoSEQ multiplex PCR; TCRdb's copy keeps in-frame clones and lacks some. V and J calls plus clone size are reproduced from that table; the DNA served to infer D and trimming. This table has under 150,000 clones, around 85% appearing once. The chain employs TRBV6-5 and TRBJ1-2, with TRBD1 matching 7 bases. Source material: peripheral blood. This TCR came from a woman in her thirties or forties with active or convalescent COVID-19. The DNA of the CDR3 is TGTGCCAGCAGTTACTCGGCAGGGGGAGACTATGGCTACACCTTC. It specifies CASSYSAGGDYGYTF.